Below are 3 T cell receptor beta chains sequenced from a single sample in a study of cytomegalovirus exposure and HLA in healthy donors (dated by TCRdb to 2015 to 2018). The method behind the library was the immunoSEQ multiplex PCR assay. For the multiplex PCR, a mixture combining 60 forward primers for TCR Vbeta segments and 13 reverse primers for TCR Jbeta segments was used. TCRdb re-hosts the immuneACCESS table, in-frame sequences only. Its copies lack some clones; in the studies checked, an unresolved V gene accounts for under half of them, and the cause for the rest is not known. The sample contains approximately 160,000 clones, approximately 73% of them found a single time. The ten biggest clones cover over 1.2% of the sample. Specimen: PBMCs. Receptor source: a man in his fifties in good health and CMV-seronegative.

The V gene is TRBV11-2, the J gene TRBJ2-7; TRBD1 might be the D (5 bases). Germline CDR1 SGHAT, CDR2 FQNNGV. The CDR3 totals 13 residues. V lost 0 bases to trimming and J lost 10 bases, with 13 bases between them. CDR3 amino acids: CASSLDRTGEQYF. CDR3 DNA: TGTGCCAGCAGCTTAGATCGAACAGGAGAACAGTACTTC.

In this sample, this clone turned up once. The chain uses TRBV7-9 and TRBJ1-1; no clear D gene. Germline loops: CDR1 SEHNR, CDR2 FQNEAQ (reference sequence). V was shortened by 4 bases and J by 4 bases, with 10 bases between the two germline ends. The CDR3 covers 13 residues. The CDR3 DNA sequence: TGTGCCAGCAGCTCTCCAGGTTCCACTGAAGCTTTCTTT. Amino acids: CASSSPGSTEAFF.

In its sample, this clone was seen a few times. This chain uses TRBV28 with TRBJ1-5, with D possibly being TRBD1 (6 bases). The ends were cut back, 2 bases at V and 5 bases at J, with 13 bases in the middle. Looked up from germline, CDR1 is MDHEN and CDR2 is SYDVKM. The CDR3 has 15 amino acids. The CDR3 protein is CASSLGGGTHQPQHF. DNA of the CDR3: TGTGCCAGCAGTTTAGGGGGGGGGACACATCAGCCCCAGCATTTT.